This passage covers 13 T cell receptor beta chains from one sample sequenced in a study of blood T cell repertoires in COVID-19. The method was immunoSEQ multiplex PCR; TCRdb's version includes in-frame clones alone and lacks a portion of them. The table lists 50,000 to 75,000 clones, roughly 91% of them singletons. Sequencing was carried out using peripheral blood. These receptors all come from a human donor in a cohort sampled during active COVID-19.

The V call is TRBV11-2, the J call TRBJ2-7, with D maybe TRBD1 (6 bases). The CDR3 spans 14 residues. Germline assignment: CDR1 SGHAT and CDR2 FQNNGV. Trimming pared 4 bases from V and 4 bases from J, leaving 14 bases between. In DNA form, the CDR3 reads TGTGCCAGCAGCTCCCCAGGGGACGGGTACGAGCAGTACTTC. Encoded protein: CASSSPGDGYEQYF.

This clone was seen only once. The chain carries TRBV3-1 (or the pseudogene TRBV3-2) and TRBJ1-4; 7 bases map to TRBD1. The V gene's germline CDR1 is LGHDT and CDR2 YNNKEL (reference sequence). The trim removed 4 bases at V and 7 bases at J, leaving 6 bases unmatched. The CDR3 has 14 amino acids. The DNA for the CDR3 is TGTGCCAGCAGCCCCGACAGGGTTTTTGAAAAACTGTTTTTT. The encoded protein is CASSPDRVFEKLFF.

The chain recombines TRBV2 with TRBJ2-7; possible D gene TRBD2, 6 bases. V lost 6 bases and J lost 6, with 18 bases in between. Germline V lookup: CDR1 SNHLY, CDR2 FYNNEI. CDR3 length equals 14 residues. CDR3 nucleotides: TGTGCCAGCAGATACGACGGACGGGGGTCCGAGCAGTACTTC. The encoded protein is CASRYDGRGSEQYF.

This chain uses TRBV29-1 with TRBJ2-1; 7 bases are shared with TRBD2. Germline V lookup: CDR1 SQVTM, CDR2 ANQGSEA. V gave up 5 bases and J gave up 13 bases; unmatched junction bases: 26. The CDR3 has 17 residues. The CDR3 DNA reads TGCAGCGTTAGCCGTACACCCACTAGCGACATTCCCCTCGATCAGTTCTTC. This encodes CSVSRTPTSDIPLDQFF.

V is TRBV14 and J is TRBJ1-5, with D possibly matching TRBD1 (6 bases). This CDR3 region has 15 residues. Between the trimmed V and J ends, which lost 0 bases and 6 bases, there was a span of 12 bases. CDR1 and CDR2 from the germline V gene are SGHDN and FVKESK. The CDR3 protein is CASSQDWTETQPQHF. CDR3 coding DNA: TGTGCCAGCAGCCAAGATTGGACAGAGACTCAGCCCCAGCATTTT. The full variable domain, in which reference TRBV14 and TRBJ1-5 provide the parts outside the CDR3, is EAGVTQFPSHSVIEKGQTVTLRCDPISGHDNLYWYRRVMGKEIKFLLHFVKESKQDESGMPNNRFLAERTGGTYSTLKVQPAELEDSGVYFCASSQDWTETQPQHFGDGTRLSIL.

This chain links TRBV6-6 with TRBJ2-2, with 11 bases that match TRBD2. Germline V gene lookup returns CDR1 MNHNY and CDR2 SVGAGI (reference sequence). The CDR3 length is 15 residues. The junction had 2 bases not matched to a gene; V was cut back by 7 bases and J by 1 base. As DNA, the CDR3 is TGTGCCAGCAATCTAGCGGGGGGGAACACCGGGGAGCTGTTTTTT. As protein: CASNLAGGNTGELFF.

The chain couples TRBV7-6 to TRBJ2-7, with D hard to call. The CDR3 is 13 residues long. Germline loops: CDR1 SGHVS, CDR2 FNYEAQ. The V end lost 3 bases, the J end lost 1 base, and 7 bases lay between the germline ends. CDR3: CASSLADSYEQYF. CDR3 sequence (DNA): TGTGCCAGCAGCTTGGCAGATTCCTACGAGCAGTACTTC.

This chain joins TRBV5-6 and TRBJ2-7, with 14 bases fitting TRBD2. CDR1 is SGHDT and CDR2 is YYEEEE in the germline V gene. The CDR3 length is 16 residues. The junction had 6 bases not matched to a gene; V was cut back by 1 base and J by 6 bases. In DNA form, the CDR3 reads TGTGCCAGCAGCTTGAGACTAGCGGGAGGGCTCCGCGAGCAGTACTTC. Translating it yields CASSLRLAGGLREQYF.

The chain links TRBV6-7 to TRBJ1-5; TRBD1 might be the D (5 bases). TRBV6-7 carries the ORF label, with uncertain function. V gave up 7 bases and J gave up 12 bases, with 10 bases separating them. The CDR3 loop spans 10 amino acids. CDR3 DNA: TGTGCCAGCATTGGGGGGTGCCAGCATTTT. It codes for CASIGGCQHF.

The chain combines TRBV9 with TRBJ2-1; maybe TRBD1 (6 bases). Per the germline V gene, CDR1 is SGDLS and CDR2 is YYNGEE. CDR3 length equals 13 residues. The ends were cut back, 0 bases at V and 10 bases at J, with 11 bases in the middle. CDR3 nucleotide sequence: TGTGCCAGCAGCGTAGCCACAGGGTCGGAGCAGTTCTTC. This codes for CASSVATGSEQFF.

J is TRBJ1-4 and V is TRBV27; D may be TRBD1 (6 bases). V lost 4 bases and J 7 bases, leaving 16 bases between the germline ends. The germline CDR1 and CDR2 sequences are MNHEY and SMNVEV (reference sequence). The CDR3 length is 15 residues. CDR3 amino acids: CASSSPTGMGEKLFF. CDR3 in DNA: TGTGCCAGCAGTTCACCGACAGGCATGGGTGAAAAACTGTTTTTT. The entire variable domain, with the rest obtained from reference TRBV27 and TRBJ1-4, is as follows: EAQVTQNPRYLITVTGKKLTVTCSQNMNHEYMSWYRQDPGLGLRQIYYSMNVEVTDKGDVPEGYKVSRKEKRNFPLILESPSPNQTSLYFCASSSPTGMGEKLFFGSGTQLSVL.

In its sample, this clone ranks as medium-sized. The genes are TRBV3-1 (or the pseudogene TRBV3-2) and TRBJ2-2; 11 bases line up with TRBD2. CDR1 is LGHDT and CDR2 is YNNKEL in the germline V gene (reference sequence). There are 15 residues in the CDR3. The V segment lost 4 bases and the J segment 6 bases; nucleotides outside the gene matches: 4. CDR3 nucleotides: TGTGCCAGCAGCCCGATTAGCGGGGGGGCCGGGGAGCTGTTTTTT. Amino acids: CASSPISGGAGELFF.

V and J are TRBV18 and TRBJ2-2; the D is unclear. Germline V gives CDR1 KGHSH, CDR2 LQKENI. The CDR3 sequence is 14 residues long. V shed 1 base and J shed 2 bases, with 5 bases lying between them. CDR3 in amino acids: CASSPRANTGELFF. For the CDR3, the DNA is TGTGCCAGCTCACCACGGGCCAACACCGGGGAGCTGTTTTTT.